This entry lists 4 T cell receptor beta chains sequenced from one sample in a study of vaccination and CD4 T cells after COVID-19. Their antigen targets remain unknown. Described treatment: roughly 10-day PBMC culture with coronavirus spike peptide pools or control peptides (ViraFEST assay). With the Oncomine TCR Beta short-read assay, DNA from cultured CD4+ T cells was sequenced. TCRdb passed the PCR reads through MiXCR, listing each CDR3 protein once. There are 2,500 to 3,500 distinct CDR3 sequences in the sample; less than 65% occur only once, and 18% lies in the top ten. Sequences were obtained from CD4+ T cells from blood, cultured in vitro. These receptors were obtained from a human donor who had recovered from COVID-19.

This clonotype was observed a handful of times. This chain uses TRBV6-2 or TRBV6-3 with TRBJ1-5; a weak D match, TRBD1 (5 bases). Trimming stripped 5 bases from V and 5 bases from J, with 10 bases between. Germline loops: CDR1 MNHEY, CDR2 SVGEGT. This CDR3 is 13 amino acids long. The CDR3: CASSPWGDQPQHF. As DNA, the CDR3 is TGTGCCAGCAGTCCCTGGGGGGATCAGCCCCAGCATTTT.

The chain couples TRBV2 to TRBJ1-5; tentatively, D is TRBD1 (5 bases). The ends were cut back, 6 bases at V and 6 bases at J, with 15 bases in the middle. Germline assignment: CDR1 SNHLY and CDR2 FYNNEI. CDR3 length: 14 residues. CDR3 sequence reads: CASSGAGIPQPQHF. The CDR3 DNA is TGTGCCAGCAGCGGGGCGGGGATCCCTCAGCCCCAGCATTTT.

The CDR3 DNA follows: TGCAGTGCTCCCCGGGACGAGGGCACCTATGGCTACACCTTC. The encoded protein is CSAPRDEGTYGYTF. This rearrangement joins TRBV20-1 to TRBJ1-2, with a tentative D call TRBD1 (5 bases). V was trimmed by 5 bases and J by 4 bases, leaving 17 bases between them. The CDR3 is 14 residues long. Germline V CDR1 and CDR2: DFQATT, SNEGSKA (reference sequence).

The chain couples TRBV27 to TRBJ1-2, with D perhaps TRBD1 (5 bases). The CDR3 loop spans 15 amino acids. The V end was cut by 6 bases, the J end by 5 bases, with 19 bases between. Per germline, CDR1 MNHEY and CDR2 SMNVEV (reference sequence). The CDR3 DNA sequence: TGTGCCAGCAGGTCCAATGCGGGGGTCCCTTATGGCTACACCTTC. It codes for CASRSNAGVPYGYTF.